The 18 T cell receptor delta chains below were found in one sample sequenced in a study of Vδ1+ human thymocytes. Findings and limits, study-wide: Thymic TRG and TRD repertoires appeared highly polyclonal, with Gaussian CDR3 length distributions.

These receptors' targets are unknown. Extracted RNA was reverse transcribed into cDNA. Multiplex PCR used pooled V-gene forward primers and a constant-region reverse primer to amplify CDR3s. TCRdb re-processed the multiplex PCR reads via CATT. The data hold over 45,000 delta-chain clones, with approximately 16% observed a single time. Material for sequencing was Vdelta1+ gamma-delta thymocytes from the thymus. This sample's subset: FACS-sorted CD3+ TCRalphabeta- TCRVdelta1+ TCRVdelta2- thymocytes. The receptors originated from a boy less than two years old who had congenital heart surgery.

The chain combines TRDV1 with TRDJ1; TRDD3 matches at 12 bases. Trimming at V came to 0 bases and at J to 2 bases, leaving 7 bases not matched to a gene. The CDR3 has 18 residues. In germline, CDR1 is TSWWSYY, CDR2 QGS. This chain's CDR3 is CALGELAYWGIPTDKLIF. The CDR3 DNA reads TGTGCTCTTGGGGAACTAGCCTACTGGGGGATACCTACCGATAAACTCATCTTT.

V and J are TRDV1 and TRDJ1; D unclear. Per the germline V gene, CDR1 is TSWWSYY and CDR2 is QGS. The V and J ends lost 0 bases and 0 bases respectively, with 23 bases between them. The CDR3 extends over 20 amino acids. The CDR3 loop is CALGELELEECATDTDKLIF. The DNA of the CDR3 is TGTGCTCTTGGGGAACTAGAACTAGAGGAGTGTGCAACCGACACCGATAAACTCATCTTT.

This clone was found a few times. This rearrangement joins TRDV1 to TRDJ1, with 10 bases matching TRDD3. CDR3 size: 18 residues. The germline gives CDR1 TSWWSYY, CDR2 QGS. V was clipped by 0 bases and J by 4 bases; unmatched bases: 11. CDR3 DNA: TGTGCTCTTGGGGAACTCCCCGACCTGGGGGATATGAGCGATAAACTCATCTTT. This codes for CALGELPDLGDMSDKLIF.

The chain links TRAV29/DV5 to TRDJ1; tentative D call: TRDD2 (8 bases). The CDR3 totals 17 residues. Trimming removed 6 bases from V and 1 base from J, with 25 bases in between. The germline V gene encodes CDR1 NSMFDY and CDR2 ISSIKDK. The CDR3 region is CAVFLPRRDTGTDKLIF. DNA for the CDR3: TGTGCAGTTTTCCTTCCTAGAAGGGATACAGGCACCGATAAACTCATCTTT.

The chain has TRDV1 and TRDJ2, with TRDD3 identical over 8 bases. Trimming removed 3 bases from V and 0 bases from J; junction bases left unmatched: 18. The CDR3 is 21 amino acids. The germline CDR1 and CDR2 sequences are TSWWSYY and QGS. This chain's CDR3 is CALGDSDLRYWGPSLTAQLFF. The CDR3 nucleotides read TGTGCTCTTGGGGATTCGGACCTACGTTACTGGGGGCCCTCTTTGACAGCACAACTCTTCTTT.

This clone was counted a few times. V and J are TRDV1 and TRDJ1; the D is unclear. V lost 1 base, J lost 3 bases, and 12 bases lay in between. The CDR3 extends over 15 amino acids. Looked up from germline, CDR1 is TSWWSYY and CDR2 is QGS. The CDR3, as DNA: TGTGCTCTTGGGGAACGCGCCGGATCCCCCGATAAACTCATCTTT. Translating it yields CALGERAGSPDKLIF.

The gene calls are TRDV1 and TRDJ1, with TRDD3 identical over 7 bases. The CDR3 consists of 17 residues. Germline CDR1 TSWWSYY, CDR2 QGS. V lost 1 base and J lost 5; bases outside the gene matches: 13. The CDR3 DNA reads as TGTGCTCTTGGGGAACCAGGAACTGGGGACGGCGCGGATAAACTCATCTTT. It encodes CALGEPGTGDGADKLIF.

The chain has TRDV1 and TRDJ1, with a tentative D call TRDD3 (5 bases). V was cut by 2 bases and J by 4 bases, with 26 bases left in between. Germline CDR1 and CDR2: TSWWSYY and QGS. The CDR3 has 19 amino acids. CDR3 sequence reads: CALGERSWRTTTGSDKLIF. The CDR3, as DNA: TGTGCTCTTGGGGAAAGATCATGGCGGACCACCACTGGTAGCGATAAACTCATCTTT.

This clone was counted between two and nine times. The gene calls are TRDV1 and TRDJ1; 8 bases match TRDD3. V dropped 4 bases and J dropped 7; count of bases not matched to a gene: 11. The CDR3 is 15 amino acids. Germline-derived CDR1 and CDR2 are TSWWSYY and QGS. The CDR3 DNA follows: TGTGCTCTTGGGGTCCCCCTGGGGATACATGGTAAACTCATCTTT. It codes for CALGVPLGIHGKLIF.

This clone has just a few counts. The chain recombines TRDV1 with TRDJ1; 8 positions match TRDD3. V trimming: 3 bases; J trimming: 0 bases; junction bases outside the gene matches: 15. The CDR3 has 19 residues. In germline, CDR1 is TSWWSYY, CDR2 QGS. The CDR3 nucleotides read TGTGCTCTTGGGGATGATGGCGGCTGGGGGACCCTGTACACCGATAAACTCATCTTT. It encodes CALGDDGGWGTLYTDKLIF.

This clone was picked up a small number of times. The chain couples TRDV1 to TRDJ1; 10 nucleotides agree with TRDD3. The V and J ends lost 1 base and 2 bases, in that order; junction bases with no gene match: 16. The CDR3 has 20 residues. The germline CDR1 and CDR2 sequences are TSWWSYY and QGS. The CDR3 loop reads CALGEPRAAEALGDTDKLIF. For the CDR3, the DNA is TGTGCTCTTGGGGAACCCCGGGCGGCAGAGGCACTGGGGGATACCGATAAACTCATCTTT.

The chain links TRDV1 to TRDJ1, with TRDD3 matching over 13 bases. The CDR3 is 22 residues long. The J segment lost 7 bases and the V segment lost 6 bases, leaving 29 bases of the junction unmatched. Germline assignment: CDR1 TSWWSYY and CDR2 QGS. The CDR3 protein is CALGLPTTPPPPTGGYGGKLIF. The CDR3 nucleotides read TGTGCTCTTGGCCTTCCTACGACGCCTCCCCCACCTACTGGGGGATACGGAGGTAAACTCATCTTT.

This clone has only a few counts. J is TRDJ1 and V is TRDV1, with D maybe TRDD1 (5 bases). The CDR3 sequence is 15 residues long. Germline CDR1 is TSWWSYY and CDR2 is QGS. Trimming shortened V by 4 bases and J by 5 bases, and 17 bases separated the two germline ends. In DNA form, the CDR3 reads TGTGCTCTTGGGGGATATCTACGAAATCCTGATAAACTCATCTTT. Its translation is CALGGYLRNPDKLIF.

V gene TRDV2 combines with J gene TRDJ1, with TRDD3 identical over 13 bases. The germline CDR1 and CDR2 sequences are GEAIGNYY and EKD. This CDR3 has 17 amino acids. V shed 0 bases and J 0 bases; nucleotides not matched to a gene: 3. The CDR3 loop is CACDTTGGYEDTDKLIF. CDR3 in DNA: TGTGCCTGTGACACCACTGGGGGATACGAGGACACCGATAAACTCATCTTT.

This clone showed up just a few times. This chain connects TRDV1 to TRDJ1; 12 positions agree with TRDD3. V lost 1 base and J lost 8; bases outside the gene matches: 5. The CDR3 contains 15 residues. Germline CDR1 and CDR2: TSWWSYY and QGS. CDR3 loop: CALGEPYWGIPKLIF. CDR3 nucleotide sequence: TGTGCTCTTGGGGAACCGTACTGGGGGATACCGAAACTCATCTTT.

The rearrangement links TRDV1 to TRDJ1; D perhaps matches TRDD2 (9 bases). Deletions cut 7 bases from V and 0 bases from J, with 27 bases between. Looked up from germline, CDR1 is TSWWSYY and CDR2 is QGS. The CDR3 length is 19 residues. This CDR3 is CALVVPSYGTGGYTDKLIF. The CDR3 DNA follows: TGTGCTCTTGTCGTCCCTTCCTACGGTACTGGGGGCTACACCGATAAACTCATCTTT.

V is TRDV1 and J is TRDJ1, with 9 bases aligning to TRDD3. Germline trimming cut 1 base from V and 8 bases from J; bases unmatched to any gene: 20. The CDR3 has 19 residues. Germline loops: CDR1 TSWWSYY, CDR2 QGS. CDR3 in DNA: TGTGCTCTTGGGGAACCGGGCCTTCCCCGTACTGGGGGAGTCATAAAACTCATCTTT. It yields the protein CALGEPGLPRTGGVIKLIF.

As regards this clone: The same CDR3 also results from other DNA sequences found in this sample. The chain has TRDV1 and TRDJ1; tentative D call: TRDD3 (6 bases). CDR3 size: 17 residues. Germline V gene sequence: CDR1 TSWWSYY, CDR2 QGS. V was clipped by 1 base and J by 0 bases, with 15 bases between them. The CDR3 DNA reads TGTGCTCTTGGGGAACGGGGATGCCTGGTGGACACCGATAAACTCATCTTT. Its protein is CALGERGCLVDTDKLIF.